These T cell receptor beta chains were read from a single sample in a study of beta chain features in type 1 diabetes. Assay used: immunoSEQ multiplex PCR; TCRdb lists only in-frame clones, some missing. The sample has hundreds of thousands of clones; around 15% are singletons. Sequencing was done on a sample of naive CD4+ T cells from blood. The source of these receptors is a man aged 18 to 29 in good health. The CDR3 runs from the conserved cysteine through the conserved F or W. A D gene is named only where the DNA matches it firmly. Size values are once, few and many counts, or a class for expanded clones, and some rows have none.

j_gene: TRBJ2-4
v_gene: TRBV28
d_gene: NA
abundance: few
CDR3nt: TGTGCCAGCATCGACAGGACCAAAAACATTCAGTACTTC
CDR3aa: CASIDRTKNIQYF

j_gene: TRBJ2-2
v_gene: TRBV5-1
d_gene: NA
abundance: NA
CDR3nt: TGCGCCAGCAGCTTGGGTTCTAGTTCCACCGGGGAGCTGTTTTTT
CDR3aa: CASSLGSSSTGELFF

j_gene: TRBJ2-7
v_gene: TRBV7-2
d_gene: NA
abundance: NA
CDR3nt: TGTGCCAGCAGCTTAGGTCGAGGGGTTGCCTACGAGCAGTACTTC
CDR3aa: CASSLGRGVAYEQYF

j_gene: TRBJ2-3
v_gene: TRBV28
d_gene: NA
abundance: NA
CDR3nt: TGTGCCAGCAGCGAGGGGGGGAGGACCACAGATACGCAGTATTTT
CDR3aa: CASSEGGRTTDTQYF

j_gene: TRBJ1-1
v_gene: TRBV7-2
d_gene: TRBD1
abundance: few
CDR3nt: TGTGCCAGCAGCAGCCGGACAGGGAGCGGACCAGCTTTCTTT
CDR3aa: CASSSRTGSGPAFF

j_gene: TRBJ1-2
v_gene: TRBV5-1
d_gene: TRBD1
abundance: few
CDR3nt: TGCGCCAGCCGGCGGACAGGGGCGGGTAACTATGGCTACACCTTC
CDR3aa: CASRRTGAGNYGYTF

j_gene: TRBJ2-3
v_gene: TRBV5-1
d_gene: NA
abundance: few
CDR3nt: TGCGCCAGCAGCTTGGAAGGTTATGCGGCCGCTGCTTACACAGATACGCAGTATTTT
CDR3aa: CASSLEGYAAAAYTDTQYF

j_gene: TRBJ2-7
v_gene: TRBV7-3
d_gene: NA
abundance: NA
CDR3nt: TGTGCCAGCAGCTTAACAGGCCCCGGAAGGAGATACGAGCAGTACTTC
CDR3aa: CASSLTGPGRRYEQYF

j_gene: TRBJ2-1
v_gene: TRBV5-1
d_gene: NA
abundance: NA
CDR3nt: TGCGCCAGCAGCTTACAACTAGTATCTGAGCAGTTCTTC
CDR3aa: CASSLQLVSEQFF

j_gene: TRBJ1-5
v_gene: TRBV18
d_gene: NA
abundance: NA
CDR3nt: TGTGCCAGCTCACTTCAGGGTCAGGGGCTTTTAAGCAATCAGCCCCAGCATTTT
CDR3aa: CASSLQGQGLLSNQPQHF

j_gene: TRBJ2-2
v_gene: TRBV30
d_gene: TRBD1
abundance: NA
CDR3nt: TGTGCCTGGAGTGTATCGGGACAGGGAGGCACCGGGGAGCTGTTTTTT
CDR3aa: CAWSVSGQGGTGELFF

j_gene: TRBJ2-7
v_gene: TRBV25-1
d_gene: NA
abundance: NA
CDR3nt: TGTGCCAGCAGTGAAGTTGGAGCCCACGAGCAGTACTTC
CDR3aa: CASSEVGAHEQYF

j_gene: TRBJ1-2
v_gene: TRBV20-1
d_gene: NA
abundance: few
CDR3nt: TGCAGTGCTAGTATGGATTATGGCTACACCTTC
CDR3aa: CSASMDYGYTF

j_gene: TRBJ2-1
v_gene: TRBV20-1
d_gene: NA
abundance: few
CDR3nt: TGCAGTGCGAGGGGCCCCCTGGGTAGGTTCTTC
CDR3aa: CSARGPLGRFF

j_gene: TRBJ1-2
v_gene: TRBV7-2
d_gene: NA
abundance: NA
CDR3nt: TGTGCCAGCAGCTTCGACTCAAACTATGGCTACACCTTC
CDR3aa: CASSFDSNYGYTF

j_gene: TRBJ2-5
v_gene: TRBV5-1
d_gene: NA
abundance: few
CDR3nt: TGCGCCAGCAGTTCCTCGGAGACCCAGTACTTC
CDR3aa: CASSSSETQYF

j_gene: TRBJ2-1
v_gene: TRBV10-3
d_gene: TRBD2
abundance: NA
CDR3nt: TGTGCCATCAAGCGGGAGGGCCCCAATGAGCAGTTCTTC
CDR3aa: CAIKREGPNEQFF

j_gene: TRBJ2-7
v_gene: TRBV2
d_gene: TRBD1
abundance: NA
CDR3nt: TGTGCCAGCAGCGACAGGGTTCTTTTCGATCTGCACGAGCAGTACTTC
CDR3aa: CASSDRVLFDLHEQYF

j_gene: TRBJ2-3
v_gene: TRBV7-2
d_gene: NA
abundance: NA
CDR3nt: TGTGCCAGCAGCCCATTCGGCACAGATACGCAGTATTTT
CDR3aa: CASSPFGTDTQYF

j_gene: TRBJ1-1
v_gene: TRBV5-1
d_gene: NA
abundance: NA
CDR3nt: TGCGCCAGCAGCCTTTATACAGGAGGGAACACTGAAGCTTTCTTT
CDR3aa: CASSLYTGGNTEAFF

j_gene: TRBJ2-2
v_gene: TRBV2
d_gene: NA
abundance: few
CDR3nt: TGTGCCAGCACGGGTACTGGCAGGACCGGGGAGCTGTTTTTT
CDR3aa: CASTGTGRTGELFF

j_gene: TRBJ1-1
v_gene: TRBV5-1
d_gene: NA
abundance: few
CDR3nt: TGCGCCAGCAGCGGCCCTGATCTAAGGGGCACTGAAGCTTTCTTT
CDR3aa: CASSGPDLRGTEAFF

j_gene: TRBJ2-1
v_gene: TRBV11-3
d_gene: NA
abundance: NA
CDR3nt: TGTGCCAGCAGCTTCGTCCCCTACAATGAGCAGTTCTTC
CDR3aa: CASSFVPYNEQFF

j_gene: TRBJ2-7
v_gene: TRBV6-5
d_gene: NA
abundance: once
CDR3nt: TGTGCCAGCAGTTACGGCGGGTTGGACGAGCAGTACTTC
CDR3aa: CASSYGGLDEQYF

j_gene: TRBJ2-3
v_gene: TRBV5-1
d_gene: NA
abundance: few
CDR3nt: TGCGCCAGCAGCGCAGGACGGGTTTCTCAAACCCGAAACACAGATACGCAGTATTTT
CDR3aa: CASSAGRVSQTRNTDTQYF